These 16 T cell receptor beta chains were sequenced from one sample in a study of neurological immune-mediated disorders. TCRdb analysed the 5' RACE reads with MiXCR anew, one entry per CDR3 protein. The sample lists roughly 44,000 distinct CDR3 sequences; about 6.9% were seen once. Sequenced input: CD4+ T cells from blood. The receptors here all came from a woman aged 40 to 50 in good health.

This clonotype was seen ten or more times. CDR3 amino acids: CATSDPGQGSTGELFF. CDR3 in DNA: TGTGCCACCAGTGACCCTGGACAGGGAAGCACCGGGGAGCTGTTTTTT. The chain is built from TRBV24-1 and TRBJ2-2, with 8 bases matching TRBD1. The length of the CDR3 is 16 residues. V lost 4 bases, J lost 4 bases, and 7 bases stayed unmatched. Germline V gives CDR1 KGHDR, CDR2 SFDVKD.

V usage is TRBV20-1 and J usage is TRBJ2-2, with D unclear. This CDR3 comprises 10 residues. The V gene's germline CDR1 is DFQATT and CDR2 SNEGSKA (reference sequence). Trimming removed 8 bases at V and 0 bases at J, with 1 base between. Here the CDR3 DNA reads TGCAGTACGAACACCGGGGAGCTGTTTTTT. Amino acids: CSTNTGELFF.

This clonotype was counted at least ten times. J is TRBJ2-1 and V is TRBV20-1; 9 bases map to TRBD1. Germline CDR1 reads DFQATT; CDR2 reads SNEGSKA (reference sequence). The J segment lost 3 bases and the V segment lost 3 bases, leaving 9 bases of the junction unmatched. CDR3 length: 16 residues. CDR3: CSARVDRGEYYNEQFF. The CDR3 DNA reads TGCAGTGCTAGGGTCGACAGGGGGGAATACTACAATGAGCAGTTCTTC.

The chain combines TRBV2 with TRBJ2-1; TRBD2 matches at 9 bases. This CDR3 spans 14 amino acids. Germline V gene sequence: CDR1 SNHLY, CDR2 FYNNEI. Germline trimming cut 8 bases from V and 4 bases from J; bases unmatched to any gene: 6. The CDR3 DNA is TGTGCCAGCGGGTTAGCGGGAGTTTACAATGAGCAGTTCTTC. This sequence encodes CASGLAGVYNEQFF.

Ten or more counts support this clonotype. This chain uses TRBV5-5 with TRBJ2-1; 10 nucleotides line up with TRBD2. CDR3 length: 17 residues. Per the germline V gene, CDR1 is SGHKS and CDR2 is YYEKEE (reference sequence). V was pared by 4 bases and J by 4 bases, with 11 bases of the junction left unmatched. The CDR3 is CASSPRATSGIYNEQFF. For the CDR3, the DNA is TGTGCCAGCAGCCCAAGGGCAACTAGCGGGATATACAATGAGCAGTTCTTC.

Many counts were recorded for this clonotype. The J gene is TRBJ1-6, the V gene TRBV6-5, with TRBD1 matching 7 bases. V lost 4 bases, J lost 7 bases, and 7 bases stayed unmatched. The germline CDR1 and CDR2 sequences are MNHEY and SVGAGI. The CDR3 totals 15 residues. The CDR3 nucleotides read TGTGCCAGCAGTTCTCAGGGGGGCGCGAATTCACCCCTCCACTTT. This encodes CASSSQGGANSPLHF.

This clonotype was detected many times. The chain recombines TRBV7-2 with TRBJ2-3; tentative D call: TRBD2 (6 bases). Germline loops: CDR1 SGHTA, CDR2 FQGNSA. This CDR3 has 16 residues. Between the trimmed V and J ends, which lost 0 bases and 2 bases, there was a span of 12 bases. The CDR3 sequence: CASSLASGTHTDTQYF. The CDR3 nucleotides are TGTGCCAGCAGCTTAGCGTCTGGGACTCACACAGATACGCAGTATTTT.

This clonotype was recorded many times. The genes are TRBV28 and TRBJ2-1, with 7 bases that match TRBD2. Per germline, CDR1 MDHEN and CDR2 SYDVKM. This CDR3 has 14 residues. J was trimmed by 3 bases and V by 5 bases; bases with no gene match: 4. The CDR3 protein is CASSRAGDYNEQFF. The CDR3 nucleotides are TGTGCCAGCAGTCGGGCGGGGGACTACAATGAGCAGTTCTTC.

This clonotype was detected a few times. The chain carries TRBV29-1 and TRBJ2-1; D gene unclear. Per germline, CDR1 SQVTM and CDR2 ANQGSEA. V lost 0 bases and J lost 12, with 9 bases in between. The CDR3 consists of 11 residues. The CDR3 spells CSVEDLPMQFF. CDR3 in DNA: TGCAGCGTTGAAGATCTCCCCATGCAGTTCTTC.

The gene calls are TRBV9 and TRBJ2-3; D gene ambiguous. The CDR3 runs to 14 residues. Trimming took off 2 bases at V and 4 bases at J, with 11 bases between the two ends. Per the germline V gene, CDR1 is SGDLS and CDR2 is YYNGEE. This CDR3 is CASSVFDQADTQYF. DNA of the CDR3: TGTGCCAGCAGCGTCTTCGATCAGGCAGATACGCAGTATTTT. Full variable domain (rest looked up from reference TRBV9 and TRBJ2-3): DSGVTQTPKHLITATGQRVTLRCSPRSGDLSVYWYQQSLDQGLQFLIQYYNGEERAKGNILERFSAQQFPDLHSELNLSSLELGDSALYFCASSVFDQADTQYFGPGTRLTVL.

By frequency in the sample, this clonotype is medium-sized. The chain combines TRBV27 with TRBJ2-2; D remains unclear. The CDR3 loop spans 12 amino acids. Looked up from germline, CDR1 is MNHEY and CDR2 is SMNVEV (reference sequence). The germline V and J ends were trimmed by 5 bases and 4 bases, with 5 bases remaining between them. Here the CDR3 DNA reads TGTGCCAGCAGTCTCATCACCGGGGAGCTGTTTTTT. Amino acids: CASSLITGELFF.

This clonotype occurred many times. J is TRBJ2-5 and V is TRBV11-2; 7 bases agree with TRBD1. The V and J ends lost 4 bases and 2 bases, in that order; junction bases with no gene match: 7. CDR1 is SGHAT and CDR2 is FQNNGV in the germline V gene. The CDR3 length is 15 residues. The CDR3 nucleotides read TGTGCCAGCAGCTCCGAGGGACAGAAACAAGAGACCCAGTACTTC. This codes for CASSSEGQKQETQYF.

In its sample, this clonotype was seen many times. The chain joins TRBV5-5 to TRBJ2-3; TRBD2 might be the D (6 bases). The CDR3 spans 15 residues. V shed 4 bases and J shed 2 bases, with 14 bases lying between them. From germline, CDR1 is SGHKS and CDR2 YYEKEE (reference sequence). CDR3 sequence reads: CASSTQGLLTDTQYF. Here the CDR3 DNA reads TGTGCCAGCAGCACGCAGGGACTCCTCACAGATACGCAGTATTTT.

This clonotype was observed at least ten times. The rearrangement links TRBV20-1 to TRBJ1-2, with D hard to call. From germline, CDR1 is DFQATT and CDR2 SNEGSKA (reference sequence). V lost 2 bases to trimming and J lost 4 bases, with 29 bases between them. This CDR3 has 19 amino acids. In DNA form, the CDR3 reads TGCAGTGCTAGAAAAGGTTGGAACGGGCCTGACTTAGCCCCCTATGGCTACACCTTC. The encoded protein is CSARKGWNGPDLAPYGYTF.

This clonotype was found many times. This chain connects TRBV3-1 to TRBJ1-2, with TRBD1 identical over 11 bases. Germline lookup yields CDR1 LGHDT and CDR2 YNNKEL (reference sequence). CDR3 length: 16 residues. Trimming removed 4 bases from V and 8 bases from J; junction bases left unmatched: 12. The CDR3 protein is CASSRIPGQGGEGYTF. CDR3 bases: TGTGCCAGCAGCCGAATACCGGGACAGGGGGGAGAAGGCTACACCTTC.

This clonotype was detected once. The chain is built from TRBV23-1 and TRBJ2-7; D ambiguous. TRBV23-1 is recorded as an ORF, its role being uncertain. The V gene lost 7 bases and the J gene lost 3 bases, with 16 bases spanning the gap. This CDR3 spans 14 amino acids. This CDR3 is CASTLRRDSYEQYF. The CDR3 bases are TGCGCCAGCACCCTTAGGAGAGATAGCTACGAGCAGTACTTC.